This T cell receptor (beta chain) was captured in a study of regulatory T cells in long-lasting Graves disease. Arm-PCR of CDR3 regions with iRepertoire HTBI primers generated TCR beta libraries. TCRdb itself ran the multiplex PCR reads through MiXCR, one entry per CDR3 protein. The sample comprises 700,000 or so distinct CDR3 sequences, about 32% of which are singletons, and about two fifths rests with the top ten. Noted time point: persistent/refractory GD, antithyroid drugs over 5 years with positive TRAb. After RNA was extracted from PBMCs, the TCR library was made from it. Enrollment of patients was through an endocrinology department in Xi'an, China. This TCR was sampled from a female donor with Graves disease. The source material was peripheral blood mononuclear cells (PBMCs), sampled when the disease was refractory, from a patient treated with antithyroid drugs.

The CDR3 region has the DNA TGTGCCAGTAGTGCAACAGGGGTCGAAAAACTGTTTTTT. Its protein is CASSATGVEKLFF. V and J are TRBV19 and TRBJ1-4; 7 nucleotides align to TRBD1. The V and J ends lost 5 bases and 8 bases, in that order; junction bases with no gene match: 5. Looked up from germline, CDR1 is LNHDA and CDR2 is SQIVND (reference sequence). The CDR3 runs to 13 residues.